The 3 T cell receptor beta chains presented below share a single source sample, sequenced in a study of circulating CD8 cells and anti-PD-1 response in melanoma. The QIAseq Immune Repertoire TCR panel built the libraries from approximately 15 ng of total RNA. TCRdb passed the reads through MiXCR, listing each CDR3 protein once. The sample contains about 700 distinct CDR3 sequences, around 13% of which appear only once. Live CD3+CD8+TCRalphabeta+ cells were sorted into four subsets by PD-1 and/or TIGIT. The sequencing used CD8+ T cells from PBMCs, collected at baseline or after one month of anti-PD-1 therapy (not recorded which). All receptors derive from a human donor with melanoma.

J is TRBJ2-7 and V is TRBV19; possible D gene TRBD2, 6 bases. In germline, CDR1 is LNHDA, CDR2 SQIVND (reference sequence). Trimming took 4 bases from V and 2 from J, leaving 18 bases between them. This CDR3 has 16 amino acids. CDR3 residues: CASSKRRDATTYEQYF. CDR3 sequence (DNA): TGTGCCAGTAGTAAAAGGCGGGACGCGACCACCTACGAGCAGTACTTC.

As for this clonotype: A read error may be the cause here, since a much bigger clone is one base away. The chain is built from TRBV5-6 and TRBJ2-7; 9 nucleotides match TRBD1. Germline V lookup: CDR1 SGHDT, CDR2 YYEEEE. Trimming cost V 4 bases and J 9 bases; bases outside gene matches: 14. This CDR3 has 15 amino acids. The CDR3 sequence: CASSMGTGNNHVQYF. In DNA form, the CDR3 reads TGTGCCAGCAGCATGGGGACAGGGAACAACCACGTGCAGTACTTC.

This clonotype is medium-sized (0.01 to 0.1%) in the sample. The V and J genes are TRBV4-1 and TRBJ1-1; TRBD1 aligns across 7 bases. V lost 0 bases, J lost 4 bases, and 5 bases stayed unmatched. Germline V gene lookup returns CDR1 MGHRA and CDR2 YSYEKL. The CDR3 extends over 15 amino acids. The CDR3: CASSQDLTGATEAFF. The CDR3 DNA follows: TGCGCCAGCAGCCAAGATCTAACAGGGGCCACTGAAGCTTTCTTT.